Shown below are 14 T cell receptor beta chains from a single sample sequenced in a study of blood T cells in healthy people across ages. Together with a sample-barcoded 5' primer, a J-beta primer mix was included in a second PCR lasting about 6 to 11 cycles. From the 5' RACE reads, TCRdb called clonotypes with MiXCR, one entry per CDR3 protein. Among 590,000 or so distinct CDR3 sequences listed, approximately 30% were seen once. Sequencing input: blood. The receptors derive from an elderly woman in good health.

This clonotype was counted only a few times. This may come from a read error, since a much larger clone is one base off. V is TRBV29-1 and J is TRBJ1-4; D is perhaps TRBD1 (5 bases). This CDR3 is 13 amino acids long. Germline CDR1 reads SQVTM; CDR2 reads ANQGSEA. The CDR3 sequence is CSVDKGSGEKRFF. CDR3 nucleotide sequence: TGCAGCGTTGATAAGGGGTCGGGTGAAAAACGGTTTTTT.

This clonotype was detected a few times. The CDR3 here is CASSLGQVGEQYF. CDR3 nucleotide sequence: TGCGCCAGCAGCTTGGGCCAGGTTGGTGAGCAGTACTTC. This chain joins TRBV5-1 and TRBJ2-5; D ambiguous. This CDR3 contains 13 residues. The germline V and J ends were trimmed by 0 bases and 11 bases, with 14 bases remaining between them. The V gene's germline CDR1 is SGHRS and CDR2 YFSETQ.

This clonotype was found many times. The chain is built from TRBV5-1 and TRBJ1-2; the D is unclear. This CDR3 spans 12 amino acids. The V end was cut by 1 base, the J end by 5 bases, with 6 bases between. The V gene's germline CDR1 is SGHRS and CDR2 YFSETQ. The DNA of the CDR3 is TGCGCCAGCAGCTTGACACAATATGGCTACACCTTC. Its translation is CASSLTQYGYTF.

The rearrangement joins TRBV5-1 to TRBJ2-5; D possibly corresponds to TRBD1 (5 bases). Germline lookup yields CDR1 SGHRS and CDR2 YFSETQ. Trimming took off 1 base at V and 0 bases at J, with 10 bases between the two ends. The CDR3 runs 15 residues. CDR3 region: CASSLIGAYQETQYF. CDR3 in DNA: TGCGCCAGCAGCTTGATTGGGGCGTACCAAGAGACCCAGTACTTC.

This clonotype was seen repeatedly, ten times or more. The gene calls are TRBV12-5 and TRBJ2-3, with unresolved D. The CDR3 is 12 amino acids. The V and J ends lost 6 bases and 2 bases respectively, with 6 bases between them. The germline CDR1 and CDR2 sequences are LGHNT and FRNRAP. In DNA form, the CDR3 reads TGTGCTAGTGGCCCCCACACAGATACGCAGTATTTT. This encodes CASGPHTDTQYF.

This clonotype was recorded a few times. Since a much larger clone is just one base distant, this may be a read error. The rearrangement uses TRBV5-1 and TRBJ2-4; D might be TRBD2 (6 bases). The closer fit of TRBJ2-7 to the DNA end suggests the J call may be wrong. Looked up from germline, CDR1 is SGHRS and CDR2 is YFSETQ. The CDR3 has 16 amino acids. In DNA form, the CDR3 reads TGCGCCAGCGGCGTGGGACTGACGCAGATGGCCTACGAGCAGTACTTC. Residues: CASGVGLTQMAYEQYF.

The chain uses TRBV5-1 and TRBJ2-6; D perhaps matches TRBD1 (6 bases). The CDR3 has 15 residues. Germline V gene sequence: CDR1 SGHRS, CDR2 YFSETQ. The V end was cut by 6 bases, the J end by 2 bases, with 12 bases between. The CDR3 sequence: CASTRDTPGANVLTF. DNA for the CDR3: TGCGCCAGCACACGGGACACCCCTGGGGCCAACGTCCTGACTTTC.

The CDR3 DNA reads as TGTGCCAGCTCACCACTAGCGGCTTCTAACTATGGCTACACCTTC. It specifies CASSPLAASNYGYTF. V usage is TRBV18 and J usage is TRBJ1-2; D gene unclear. This CDR3 is 15 amino acids long. Germline V gene sequence: CDR1 KGHSH, CDR2 LQKENI. Trimming removed 1 base at V and 0 bases at J, with 9 bases between.

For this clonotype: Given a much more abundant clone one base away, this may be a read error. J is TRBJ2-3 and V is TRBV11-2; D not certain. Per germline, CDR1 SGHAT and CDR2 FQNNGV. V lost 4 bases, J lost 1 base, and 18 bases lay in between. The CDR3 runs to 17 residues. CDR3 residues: CASSWERRISGTDTQYF. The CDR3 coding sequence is TGTGCCAGCAGCTGGGAACGGCGGATCTCGGGCACAGATACGCAGTATTTT.

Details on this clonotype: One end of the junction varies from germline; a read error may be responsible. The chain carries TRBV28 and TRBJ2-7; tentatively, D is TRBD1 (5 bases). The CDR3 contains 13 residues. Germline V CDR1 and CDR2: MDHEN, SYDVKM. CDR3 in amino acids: CASRFGASYEQYF. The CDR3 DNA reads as TGTGCCAGCAGGTTTGGGGCGTCCTACGAGCAATACTTC.

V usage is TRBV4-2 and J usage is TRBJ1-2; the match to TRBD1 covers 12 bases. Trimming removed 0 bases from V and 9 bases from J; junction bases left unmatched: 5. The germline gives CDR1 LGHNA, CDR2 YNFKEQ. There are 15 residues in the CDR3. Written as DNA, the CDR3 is TGTGCCAGCAGCCAAGAGGGGGACAGGGGGCCGCGCTACACCTTC. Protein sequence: CASSQEGDRGPRYTF.

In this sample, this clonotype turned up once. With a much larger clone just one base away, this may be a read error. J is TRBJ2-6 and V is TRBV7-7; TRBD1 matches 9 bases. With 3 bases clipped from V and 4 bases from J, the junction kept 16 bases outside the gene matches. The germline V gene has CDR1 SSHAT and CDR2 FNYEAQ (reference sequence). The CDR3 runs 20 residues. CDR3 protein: CASSFALFETGGSGANVLTF. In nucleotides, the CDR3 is TGTGCCAGCAGCTTCGCGCTTTTTGAGACAGGGGGGTCCGGGGCCAACGTCCTGACTTTC.

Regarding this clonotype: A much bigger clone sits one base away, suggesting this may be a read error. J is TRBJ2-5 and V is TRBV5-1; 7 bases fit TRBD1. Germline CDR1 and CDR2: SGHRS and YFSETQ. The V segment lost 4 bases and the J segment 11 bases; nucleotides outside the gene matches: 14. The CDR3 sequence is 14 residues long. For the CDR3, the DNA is TGCGCCAGCAGCCTTAAAACAGGGGAAGGAGAGCAGTACTTC. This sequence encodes CASSLKTGEGEQYF.

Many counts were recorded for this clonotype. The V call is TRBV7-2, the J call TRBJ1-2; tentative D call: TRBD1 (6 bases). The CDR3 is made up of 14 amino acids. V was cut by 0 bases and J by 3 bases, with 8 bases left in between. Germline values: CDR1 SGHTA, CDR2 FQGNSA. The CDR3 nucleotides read TGTGCCAGCAGCTTAGCGGCAGGGGACTATGGCTACACCTTC. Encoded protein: CASSLAAGDYGYTF. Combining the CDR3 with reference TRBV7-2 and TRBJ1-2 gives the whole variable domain GAGVSQSPSNKVTEKGKDVELRCDPISGHTALYWYRQSLGQGLEFLIYFQGNSAPDKSGLPSDRFSAERTGGSVSTLTIQRTQQEDSAVYLCASSLAAGDYGYTFGSGTRLTVV.